This T cell receptor (beta chain) was profiled in a study of graft-versus-host responses after intestinal transplantation. Study-level information: The transplants performed in recipients were multivisceral, liver-intestinal, or isolated intestinal. Recipients across the board were started on anti-thymocyte globulin induction, then kept on tacrolimus and steroids for about three years. Whole-study results and caveats: Some GvH clones were seen earlier in gut or blood, suggesting intestinal origin.

On this clone itself: The target antigen is unknown.

The method was immunoSEQ multiplex PCR; TCRdb's version includes in-frame clones alone and lacks a portion of them. The sample records approximately 54,000 clones, roughly 89% being singletons. Source: PBMCs, taken 650 to 680 days after intestinal transplant. The sequence derives from a human patient who received an intestinal transplant, so some T cells may come from the graft donor.

CDR3 sequence: CAISDGGSSYNEQFF. Written as DNA, the CDR3 is TGTGCCATCAGTGATGGCGGGAGCTCCTACAATGAGCAGTTCTTC. The V gene is TRBV10-3, the J gene TRBJ2-1; 7 bases map to TRBD2. The junction had 2 bases not matched to a gene; V was cut back by 3 bases and J by 0 bases. This CDR3 region has 15 residues. From germline, CDR1 is ENHRY and CDR2 SYGVKD.